A selection of T cell receptor beta chains follows, all from one sample in a study of cytomegalovirus exposure and HLA in healthy donors. Produced via immunoSEQ multiplex PCR; TCRdb's table is partial and in-frame only. There are 75,000 to 100,000 clones in the sample; 55% to 80% occur only once, and 3.5% to 4.5% lies in the top ten. The sample consisted of PBMCs. The source is a man aged 35-49 years in good health and CMV-seronegative. Both conserved end residues are part of each CDR3. A D gene is named only where the DNA matches it firmly. Some rows mark clone size as missing; the rest say once, few, many or name a class of expanded clone.

clone_size,d_call,v_call,j_call,cdr3_aa,cdr3_nt
few,-,TRBV6-6,TRBJ2-2,CASSYSEVGYTGELFF,TGTGCCAGCAGTTACTCCGAGGTCGGATACACCGGGGAGCTGTTTTTT
-,TRBD2,TRBV5-1,TRBJ2-3,CASSLDGGGSQYF,TGCGCCAGCAGCTTGGACGGCGGGGGGTCGCAGTATTTT
-,TRBD1,TRBV4-2,TRBJ1-2,CASSHEAGTGGPVYGYTF,TGTGCCAGCAGCCATGAAGCCGGGACAGGGGGCCCGGTCTATGGCTACACCTTC
-,-,TRBV2,TRBJ1-2,CASTSQGNYGYTF,TGTGCCAGCACCTCTCAGGGGAACTATGGCTACACCTTC
-,TRBD2,TRBV28,TRBJ2-7,CASSLLAGGPSYEQYF,TGTGCCAGCAGTTTACTAGCGGGGGGACCCAGCTACGAGCAGTACTTC
-,-,TRBV9,TRBJ1-4,CASSVTQGEEKLFF,TGTGCCAGCAGCGTAACACAGGGCGAAGAAAAACTGTTTTTT
-,-,TRBV18,TRBJ1-6,CASSSSGKGSPLHF,TGTGCCAGCTCATCTAGTGGTAAAGGTTCACCCCTCCACTTT
-,-,TRBV7-9,TRBJ2-5,CASSLSVREHETQYF,TGTGCCAGCAGCTTATCAGTGAGGGAACACGAGACCCAGTACTTC
-,TRBD1,TRBV6-1,TRBJ2-5,CASSDWDRAPGETQYF,TGTGCCAGCAGTGATTGGGACAGGGCCCCCGGAGAGACCCAGTACTTC
-,TRBD1,TRBV28,TRBJ1-5,CASNYRGPDGPQHF,TGTGCCAGCAATTACAGGGGGCCGGACGGGCCCCAGCATTTT
once,-,TRBV6-5,TRBJ2-1,CASSASSGWYNEQFF,TGTGCCAGCAGTGCGAGCAGCGGGTGGTACAATGAGCAGTTCTTC
-,TRBD1,TRBV19,TRBJ2-2,CAGQGQGDTGELFF,TGTGCCGGCCAGGGGCAGGGGGACACCGGGGAGCTGTTTTTT
-,-,TRBV21-1,TRBJ2-2,CASSNFESSNTGELFF,TGTGCCAGCAGCAACTTCGAGAGTTCGAACACCGGGGAGCTGTTTTTT
-,-,TRBV11-2,TRBJ1-1,CASSLGEAGRTEAFF,TGTGCCAGCAGCTTAGGAGAAGCGGGACGTACTGAAGCTTTCTTT
-,-,TRBV5-4,TRBJ1-2,CASSSTGWGYTF,TGTGCCAGCAGCTCAACAGGGTGGGGCTACACCTTC
-,TRBD1,TRBV5-1,TRBJ2-7,CASSSDLTGAVSYEQYF,TGCGCCAGCAGCTCGGATTTGACAGGGGCCGTATCCTACGAGCAGTACTTC
-,-,TRBV11-1,TRBJ2-5,CASSLSSGGEETQYF,TGTGCCAGCAGCTTATCCTCAGGAGGAGAAGAGACCCAGTACTTC
-,TRBD1,TRBV18,TRBJ1-1,CASSQRQTGGSEAFF,TGTGCCAGCTCACAAAGGCAAACAGGGGGCTCTGAAGCTTTCTTT
few,-,TRBV9,TRBJ1-6,CASSVGQGANSPLHF,TGTGCCAGCAGCGTAGGGCAAGGGGCCAATTCACCCCTCCACTTT
-,-,TRBV11-2,TRBJ2-1,CASSIEAANEQFF,TGTGCCAGCAGCATAGAAGCGGCCAATGAGCAGTTCTTC
-,-,TRBV6-5,TRBJ1-1,CASSYSFGGRDTEAFF,TGTGCCAGCAGTTACTCTTTCGGGGGGCGCGACACTGAAGCTTTCTTT
-,-,TRBV7-2,TRBJ1-1,CASSLGQVWIQQAFF,TGTGCCAGCAGCTTAGGACAGGTCTGGATTCAGCAAGCTTTCTTT
-,TRBD2,TRBV18,TRBJ2-7,CASSQIAGGKSRQYF,TGTGCCAGCTCCCAGATAGCGGGGGGGAAATCAAGGCAGTACTTC
-,TRBD1,TRBV6-6,TRBJ1-1,CASSLTGGTEAFF,TGTGCCAGCAGCCTGACAGGGGGGACTGAAGCTTTCTTT
once,TRBD1,TRBV9,TRBJ1-6,CASSRIGTGGTLDNSPLHF,TGTGCCAGCAGCCGAATCGGGACAGGGGGTACGTTGGATAATTCACCCCTCCACTTT
-,TRBD1,TRBV6-5,TRBJ2-5,CASSYSGQGQETQYF,TGTGCCAGCAGTTATTCCGGACAGGGTCAAGAGACCCAGTACTTC
-,TRBD1,TRBV5-1,TRBJ2-7,CARGDSFYEQYF,TGCGCCAGGGGGGACAGCTTCTACGAGCAGTACTTC
-,-,TRBV30,TRBJ2-5,CAWSRGGETQYF,TGTGCCTGGAGCAGGGGTGGAGAGACCCAGTACTTC
-,-,TRBV28,TRBJ2-3,CASSPDTGDRTDTQYF,TGTGCCAGCAGCCCTGACACGGGGGACCGCACAGATACGCAGTATTTT
once,-,TRBV5-4,TRBJ1-2,CASSSDRQWGYTF,TGTGCCAGCAGCTCCGACAGACAGTGGGGCTACACCTTC
few,TRBD1,TRBV6-5,TRBJ2-7,CASIGTDSYEQYF,TGTGCCAGCATCGGGACAGACTCCTACGAGCAGTACTTC